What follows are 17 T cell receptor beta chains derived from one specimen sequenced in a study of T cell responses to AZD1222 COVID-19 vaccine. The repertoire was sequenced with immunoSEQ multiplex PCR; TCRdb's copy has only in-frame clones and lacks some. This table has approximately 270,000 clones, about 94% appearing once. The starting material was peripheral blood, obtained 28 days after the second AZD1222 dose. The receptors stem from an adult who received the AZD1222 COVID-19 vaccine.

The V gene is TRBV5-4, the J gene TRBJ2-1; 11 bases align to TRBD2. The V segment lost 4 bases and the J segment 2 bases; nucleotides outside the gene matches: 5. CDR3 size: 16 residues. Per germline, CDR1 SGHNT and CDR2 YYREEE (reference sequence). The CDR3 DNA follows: TGTGCCAGCAGCCCCGGGACTAGCGGCCCCTACAATGAGCAGTTCTTC. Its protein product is CASSPGTSGPYNEQFF.

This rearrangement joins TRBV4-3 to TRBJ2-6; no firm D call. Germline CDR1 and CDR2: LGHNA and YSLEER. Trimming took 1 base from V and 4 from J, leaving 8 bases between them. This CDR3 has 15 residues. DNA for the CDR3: TGCGCCAGCAGCCAAGTTGCGGCCGGGGCCAACGTCCTGACTTTC. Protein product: CASSQVAAGANVLTF.

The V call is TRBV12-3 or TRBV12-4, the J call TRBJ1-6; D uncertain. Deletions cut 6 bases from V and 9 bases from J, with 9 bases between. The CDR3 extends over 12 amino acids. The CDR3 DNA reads TGTGCCAGCAGATACAACGCTTCACCCCTCCACTTT. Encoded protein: CASRYNASPLHF.

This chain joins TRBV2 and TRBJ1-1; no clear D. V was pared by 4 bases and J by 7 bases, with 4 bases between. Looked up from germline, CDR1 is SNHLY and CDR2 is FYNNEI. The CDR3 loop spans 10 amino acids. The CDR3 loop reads CASSGGEAFF. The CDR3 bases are TGTGCCAGCAGTGGAGGTGAAGCTTTCTTT.

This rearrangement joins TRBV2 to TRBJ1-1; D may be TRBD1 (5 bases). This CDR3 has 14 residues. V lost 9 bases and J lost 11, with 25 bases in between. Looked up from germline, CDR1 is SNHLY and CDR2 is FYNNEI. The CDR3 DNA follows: TGTGCCAGTAGGGTGTCCAGGGCTCTCGGCCTCGCTTTCTTT. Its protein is CASRVSRALGLAFF.

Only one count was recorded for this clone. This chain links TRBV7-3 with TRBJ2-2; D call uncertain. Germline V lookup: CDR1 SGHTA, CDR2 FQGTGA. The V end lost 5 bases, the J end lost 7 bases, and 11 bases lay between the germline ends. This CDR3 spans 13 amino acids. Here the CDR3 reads CASSGGPGGELFF. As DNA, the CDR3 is TGTGCCAGCAGCGGTGGACCGGGCGGGGAGCTGTTTTTT.

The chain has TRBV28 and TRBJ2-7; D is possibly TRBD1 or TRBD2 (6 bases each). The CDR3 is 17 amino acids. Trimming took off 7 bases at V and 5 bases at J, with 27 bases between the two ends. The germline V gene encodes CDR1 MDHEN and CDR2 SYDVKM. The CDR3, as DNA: TGTGCCAGCATCGCTGCGGGACACCCTATCCAGGGGAACGAGCAGTACTTC. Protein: CASIAAGHPIQGNEQYF. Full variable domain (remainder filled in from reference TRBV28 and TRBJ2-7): DVKVTQSSRYLVKRTGEKVFLECVQDMDHENMFWYRQDPGLGLRLIYFSYDVKMKEKGDIPEGYSVSREKKERFSLILESASTNQTSMYLCASIAAGHPIQGNEQYFGPGTRLTVT.

The DNA for the CDR3 is TGTGCCAGCAGTGAAAAACCAGGGTATAATTCACCCCTCCACTTT. Its translation is CASSEKPGYNSPLHF. The chain joins TRBV6-1 to TRBJ1-6, with D tentatively TRBD1 (5 bases). Germline loops: CDR1 MNHNS, CDR2 SASEGT. V dropped 2 bases and J dropped 4 bases, with 9 bases sitting between them. This CDR3 region has 15 residues.

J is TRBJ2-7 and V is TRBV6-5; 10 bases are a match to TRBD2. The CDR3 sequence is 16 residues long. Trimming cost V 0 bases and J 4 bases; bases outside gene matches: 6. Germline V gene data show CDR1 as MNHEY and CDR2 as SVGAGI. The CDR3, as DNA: TGTGCCAGCAGTTACTCTAGCGGGGGGACGGTTTACGAGCAGTACTTC. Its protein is CASSYSSGGTVYEQYF.

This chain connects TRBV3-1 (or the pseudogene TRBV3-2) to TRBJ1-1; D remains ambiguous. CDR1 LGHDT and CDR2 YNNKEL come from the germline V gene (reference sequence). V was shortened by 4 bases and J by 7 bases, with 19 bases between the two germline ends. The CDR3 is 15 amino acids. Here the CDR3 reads CASSLLHSRTLEAFF. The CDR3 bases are TGTGCCAGCAGCCTACTGCACTCCCGGACCCTTGAAGCTTTCTTT.

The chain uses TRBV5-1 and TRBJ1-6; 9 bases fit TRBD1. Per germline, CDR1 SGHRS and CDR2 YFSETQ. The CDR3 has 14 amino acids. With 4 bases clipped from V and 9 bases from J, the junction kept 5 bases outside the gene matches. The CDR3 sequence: CASSPGQGASPLHF. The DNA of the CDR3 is TGCGCCAGCAGCCCGGGACAGGGAGCTTCACCCCTCCACTTT.

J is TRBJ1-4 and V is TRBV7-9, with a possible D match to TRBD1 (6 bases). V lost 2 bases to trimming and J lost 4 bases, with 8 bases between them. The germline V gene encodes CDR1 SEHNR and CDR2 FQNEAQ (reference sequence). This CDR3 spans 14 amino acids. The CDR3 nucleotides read TGTGCCAGCAGCTTACGGACAGTTAATGAAAAACTGTTTTTT. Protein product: CASSLRTVNEKLFF. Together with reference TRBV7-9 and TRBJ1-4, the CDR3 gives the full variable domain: DTGVSQNPRHKITKRGQNVTFRCDPISEHNRLYWYRQTLGQGPEFLTYFQNEAQLEKSRLLSDRFSAERPKGSFSTLEIQRTEQGDSAMYLCASSLRTVNEKLFFGSGTQLSVL.

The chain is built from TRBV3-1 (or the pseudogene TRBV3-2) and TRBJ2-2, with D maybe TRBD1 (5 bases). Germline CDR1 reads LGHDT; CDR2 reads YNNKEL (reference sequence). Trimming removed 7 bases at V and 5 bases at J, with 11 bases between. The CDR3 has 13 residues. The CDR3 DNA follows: TGTGCCAGCAACCAGGGTGGGACCGGGGAGCTGTTTTTT. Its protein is CASNQGGTGELFF.

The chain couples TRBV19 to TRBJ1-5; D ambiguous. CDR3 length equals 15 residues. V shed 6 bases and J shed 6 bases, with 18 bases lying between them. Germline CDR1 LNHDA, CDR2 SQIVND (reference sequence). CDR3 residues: CASRGSGGFGQPQHF. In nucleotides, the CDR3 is TGTGCCAGTAGGGGTTCCGGTGGGTTTGGTCAGCCCCAGCATTTT.

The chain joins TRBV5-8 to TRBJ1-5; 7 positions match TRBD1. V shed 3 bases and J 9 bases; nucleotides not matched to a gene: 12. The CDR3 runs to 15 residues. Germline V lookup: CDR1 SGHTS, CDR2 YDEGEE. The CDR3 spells CASSSGGPRRRPQHF. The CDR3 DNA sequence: TGTGCCAGCAGCTCAGGGGGACCCCGCAGGCGGCCCCAGCATTTT.

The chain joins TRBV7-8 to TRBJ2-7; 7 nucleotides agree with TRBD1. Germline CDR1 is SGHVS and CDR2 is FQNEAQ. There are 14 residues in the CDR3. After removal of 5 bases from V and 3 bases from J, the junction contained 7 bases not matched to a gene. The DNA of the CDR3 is TGTGCCAGCAGCGCCACGGGACAGAGCTACGAGCAGTACTTC. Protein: CASSATGQSYEQYF.

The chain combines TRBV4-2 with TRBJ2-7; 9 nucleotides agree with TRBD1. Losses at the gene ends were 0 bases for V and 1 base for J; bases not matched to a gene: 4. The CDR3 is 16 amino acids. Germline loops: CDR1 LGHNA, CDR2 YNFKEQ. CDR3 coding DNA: TGTGCCAGCAGCCAAGACCTGGGGACAGGGTCCTACGAGCAGTACTTC. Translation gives CASSQDLGTGSYEQYF.